The following is a TCR beta chain sequence with its context. Its antigen remains undetermined. Within one base of it there is no much larger clone, and no base qualities were kept. Ends trimmed: V by 4 bases, J by 2 bases; bases unmatched to a gene: 3. From a lookup of the germline V gene, CDR1 and CDR2 are SGDLS and YYNGEE. Counted from cysteine to phenylalanine, this CDR3 has 15 amino acids. The retained sequence is limited to the CDR3, 45 bases, with the frame set at the first base. The same DNA, extracted from blood mononuclear cells, served for both the TCR sequencing and the STAT3 sequencing. The data derive from a study of STAT3 mutations in large granular lymphocyte leukemia (dated by TCRdb to the late 2010s). Study-wide context: Roughly half of the T-LGLL patients who were sequenced longitudinally carried canonical activating STAT3 mutations. Over half of the T-LGLL patients were given one or more immunosuppressive therapy regimens, and roughly 37% of the treated patients had a hematologic response. Serial deep sequencing of TCRbeta CDR3 and STAT3 was performed in patients with T-cell large granular lymphocyte leukemia to reconstruct clonal hierarchy and dynamics. From an initial cohort of about 220 LGL patients, 15 to 20 representative T-LGLL cases were selected for longitudinal TCRbeta and STAT3 sequencing. As controls within the study, a couple of patients with natural killer LGL leukemia were also sequenced longitudinally. For each patient, sequencing was performed at an average of approximately 4 time points, with a range of 2 to 8 samplings.

What the work shows at the level of the full study, not this receptor alone: Linking therapy response to changes in TCR clonal burden was complicated by variable intervals between samplings and by differing treatment regimens. Every T-LGLL patient showed at least one immunodominant TCRbeta clonotype, and about half showed multiple immunodominant subclonotypes. Several patients had a dominant TCR clone burden greater than the STAT3 mutant burden, which suggests that the STAT3 mutation arose secondarily within a clone that had already expanded. Since codominant clonotypes persisted in some patients, a small but highly pathogenic clone may have gone undetected. Because no samples were available when a clone first appeared, clonal expansion had to be inferred from samplings taken at other points. TCR clonotype switching after therapy was observed in 6 of 18 patients, and all newly emerging clones were found to be STAT3 wild type.

TCRbeta libraries were sequenced on an Illumina MiSeq, averaging around 41,000 productive templates per sample. Using multiplex PCR amplification, the immunoSEQ assay generated the TCRbeta CDR3 libraries. On the study's bioinformatics: Repertoire diversity was computed as previously defined, with values near 0 indicating extremely monoclonal samples. The clones in this table, taken by TCRdb from immuneACCESS, are in-frame only. Not every clone is retained; where verified, under half of the shortfall comes from an unresolved V gene, and the cause of the rest is unknown. V, J and clone size derive from that table, while D and trimming were established from the DNA sequence. The sample table contains 30,000 to 35,000 clones; only one count was recorded for about 80% of them. About 29% of the sample rests with the top ten.

The receptor chain draws on TRBV9 and TRBJ2-6, and 7 bases in between align with TRBD1. The source is a woman aged 50 to 60 with T-cell large granular lymphocyte leukemia. Some clones in this sample may be carry-over from other donors' samples. The age is the age at diagnosis. Input material: peripheral blood mononuclear cells. The nucleotides are TGTGCCAGCAGCCCTCAGGGGGCTGGGGCCAACGTCCTGACTTTC. Translated, this gives CASSPQGAGANVLTF.